This TCR beta chain was retrieved from a study of shared clonotypes between healthy human individuals (dated by TCRdb to 2020 to 2021). Describing the broader study: A couple of women and three men aged 18 to 49 years were included in the cohort. For each donor, CD4 naive and CD4 memory were each run on three plates, CD8 naive on two plates, and CD8 memory on one plate. To estimate repertoire size and how much clonotypes are shared between individuals, the study performed deep sequencing of blood TCR repertoires from roughly five healthy adults. To increase sequencing depth and limit assay-specific biases, different laboratories used diverse techniques to prepare libraries and sequence TCR repertoires. Between about 0.94 and 8.9 billion PBMCs per donor were obtained by leukapheresis.

The CDR3 runs 17 amino acids, cysteine and phenylalanine included. Only CDR3 DNA is held: 51 bases, read in frame from base 1. From a lookup of the germline V gene (reference sequence), CDR1 and CDR2 are MNHEY and SMNVEV. A distance of 19 bases separates the germline ends of V and J, which lose 3 bases and 3 bases respectively. Here is what the overall study found, with its caveats: Sampling was restricted to blood, and TCR repertoires in tissue are likely to differ from TCR repertoires in blood. About 5% of naive CD4, 3.5% of naive CD8, roughly 2.4% of memory CD4, and roughly 0.4% of memory CD8 clonotypes were shared across several donors. Rarefaction of sorted-subset datasets indicated incomplete sequencing despite the large sequencing depth. Pairwise subsampling indicated that sequencing depth was expected to affect the degree of clonotype sharing among donors. Because the study included a small number of donors, the genetic and exposure-history diversity represented was limited. Naive subsets generally had larger estimated clonotype richness than memory subsets. Compared with non-shared clonotypes, the clonotypes found in all four sorted-subset donors had higher generation probabilities.

Healthy HIV-negative adults with no recently reported acute infections or vaccinations were included as donors. Every donor was a Caucasian adult living in Nashville, Tennessee, USA. Magnetic negative selection was used to enrich CD4+ T cells, after which naive cells were positively selected on CD45RA and the negative fraction became the memory subset. Blood was obtained by leukapheresis, after which PBMCs were separated by Ficoll-Histopaque density gradient centrifugation and cryopreserved in liquid nitrogen vapor phase. Analytical flow cytometry was used to check the purity and quantity of each magnetically sorted T cell population. Genomic DNA was isolated from every sorted fraction and measured by UV absorbance on a Nanodrop 2000c. As to this clone: There is no known antigen for this receptor. No much larger clonotype is one base removed from it; base qualities were not supplied.

TCR CDR3 regions were amplified from genomic DNA by multiplex PCR using the deep immunoSEQ assay. Genomic DNA extracted from each cell subset was distributed evenly over all wells of several immunoSEQ 96-well plates, and each plate served as one replicate. For sorted subsets, approximately 210 ng genomic DNA, equal to tens of thousands of T cell genomes, was loaded into each replicate PCR. The purified libraries were quantified using a Qubit 3.0 fluorometer, sized with a Bioanalyzer 2100, and then quantified again using the KAPA Library Quantification kit. Every immunoSEQ 96-well plate was sequenced on a dedicated single-read 150-cycle Illumina NextSeq 550 flow cell. In the source study's methods: Because the immunoSEQ output included only junctional sequences and no quality scores, the filtering could not be the same as the filtering used for full-length reads. Sequences were annotated with PyIR, a Python wrapper for IgBLAST v1.9, and V/J genes and CDR3 were assigned using IMGT germline references. Any read was removed if the V/J assignment was weak (E-value above 1e-6), the CDR3 was missing, or the read contained stop codons, out-of-frame junctions, or ambiguous translated residues. V3J clonotypes were defined by identical inferred V gene, J gene, and CDR3 amino acid sequence. Percentage overlap between repertoires was computed as shared unique clonotypes divided by the size of the smaller repertoire. Repertoire richness was assessed with RTK rarefaction, the Chao1 estimator, and Recon v2.1 estimates of unobserved clonotypes. For all TCRbeta clonotypes obtained by the gDNA method from a handful of donors, generation probabilities were computed with OLGA. TCRdb limited this immuneACCESS table to in-frame rearrangements with V and J called. A share of clones is missing; checked studies link under half to unresolved V genes, and the rest is unexplained. The DNA gave D and trimming, while V, J and clone size come from that table. The sample table lists around 1.6 million clones, 98% of them with a count of one. The ten biggest clones cover about 0.42% of the sample.

The sequencing input was naive CD4+ T cells sorted from blood. In the paper's terms, the cell subset or site label means: CD45RA+ positively selected. The sequence derives from a man aged 30-40 years in good health. The chain was built from TRBV27 and TRBJ2-3, and the D gene may be TRBD1, 7 bases matching. The DNA sequence is TGTGCCAGCAGTTTCAGGGGGGTCGGGTCTGGGACAGATACGCAGTATTTT. It translates to CASSFRGVGSGTDTQYF.